This T cell receptor beta chain was retrieved from a study of shared clonotypes between healthy human individuals. Study observations and caveats: Despite large depth, sorted-subset datasets appeared incompletely sequenced. Of the naive CD4 clonotypes, approximately 5% were shared across several donors.

CD4+ cells underwent separation, giving CD45RA+ naive and CD45RA-negative memory subsets. To note about this clone: What it binds is not known.

Original analysis: ImmunoSEQ yielded junction-only sequences lacking quality scores, so filtering differed. Profiled with immunoSEQ multiplex PCR; TCRdb holds only in-frame clones, not every one. V and J calls plus clone size are reproduced from that table; the DNA served to infer D and trimming. Of a few million clones listed, 93% are singletons. This CDR3 has 14 residues. Germline values: CDR1 GTSNPN, CDR2 SVGIG (reference sequence). Germline trimming cut 0 bases from V and 7 bases from J; bases unmatched to any gene: 5. The sequenced material came from naive CD4+ T cells from PBMCs. Subset indicated: CD45RA+ positively selected. The chain uses TRBV30 and TRBJ2-1, with TRBD2 matching 8 bases. This TCR was sampled from a man between 18 and 29 years old in good health. Some clones in this sample may be carry-over from other donors' samples. The chain's CDR3 is CAWSVLAVRNEQFF. The CDR3 region has the DNA TGTGCCTGGAGTGTACTAGCGGTTCGGAATGAGCAGTTCTTC.